This TCR beta chain was documented in a study of human T cells and chemical hapten exposure. Study context: Patients, predominantly female, presented with alopecia areata, totalis or universalis.

This clonotype has a handful of counts. TCRdb itself ran the RACE reads through MiXCR, one entry per CDR3 protein. Seen here are tens of thousands of distinct CDR3 sequences, around a third observed once, and the top ten hold more than 7%. The time point: patch test 1, 2 weeks after DPC sensitization. Treatment in this sample: therapeutic diphenylcyclopropenone sensitization with weekly scalp DPC. V lost 6 bases and J 2 bases, leaving 18 bases between the germline ends. Germline V gene sequence: CDR1 ENHRY, CDR2 SYGVKD. The CDR3 spans 16 residues. This specimen consisted of whole blood, obtained in connection with sensitization to the hapten diphenylcyclopropenone (DPC). This receptor was obtained from a man aged 40-49 years with alopecia areata. Some clones in this sample may be carry-over from other donors' samples. The rearrangement uses TRBV10-3 and TRBJ2-3, with D maybe TRBD2 (7 bases). As DNA, the CDR3 is TGTGCCATCAGGGAGGGGGGGCGCCTCCTCACAGATACGCAGTATTTT. This sequence encodes CAIREGGRLLTDTQYF.